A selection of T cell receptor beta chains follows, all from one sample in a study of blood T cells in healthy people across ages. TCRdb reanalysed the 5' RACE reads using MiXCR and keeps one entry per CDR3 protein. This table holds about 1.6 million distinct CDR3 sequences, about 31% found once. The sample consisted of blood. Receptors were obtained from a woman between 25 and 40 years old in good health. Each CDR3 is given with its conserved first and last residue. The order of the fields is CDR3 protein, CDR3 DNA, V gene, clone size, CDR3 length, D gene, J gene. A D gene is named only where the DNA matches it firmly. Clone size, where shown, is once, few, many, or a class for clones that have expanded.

cdr3_aa: CASSSTGERSTDTQYF
cdr3_nt: TGTGCCAGCAGTTCGACAGGGGAGAGGTCCACAGATACGCAGTATTTT
v_call: TRBV27
clone_size: -
cdr3_length: 16
d_call: TRBD1
j_call: TRBJ2-3

cdr3_aa: CASSSGPEKTQYF
cdr3_nt: TGTGCCAGCAGCTCTGGGCCGGAAAAGACCCAGTACTTC
v_call: TRBV28
clone_size: -
cdr3_length: 13
d_call: -
j_call: TRBJ2-5

cdr3_aa: CASSGGQSHYEQYF
cdr3_nt: TGTGCCAGCAGTGGAGGACAATCCCACTACGAGCAGTACTTC
v_call: TRBV6-1
clone_size: few
cdr3_length: 14
d_call: -
j_call: TRBJ2-7

cdr3_aa: CAWTGPYEQYF
cdr3_nt: TGTGCCTGGACAGGGCCCTACGAGCAGTACTTC
v_call: TRBV2
clone_size: few
cdr3_length: 11
d_call: TRBD1
j_call: TRBJ2-7

cdr3_aa: CAWSRQGDNYGYTF
cdr3_nt: TGTGCCTGGAGTCGACAGGGGGACAACTATGGCTACACCTTC
v_call: TRBV30
clone_size: -
cdr3_length: 14
d_call: TRBD1
j_call: TRBJ1-2

cdr3_aa: CSARDLRAGWNEQFF
cdr3_nt: TGCAGTGCTAGAGATTTGAGGGCCGGATGGAATGAGCAGTTCTTC
v_call: TRBV20-1
clone_size: few
cdr3_length: 15
d_call: -
j_call: TRBJ2-1

cdr3_aa: CASSFRTSVGSTDTEYF
cdr3_nt: TGTGCCAGCAGTTTTAGGACTAGCGTTGGGAGCACAGATACGGAGTATTTT
v_call: TRBV12-3/TRBV12-4
clone_size: -
cdr3_length: 17
d_call: TRBD2
j_call: TRBJ2-3

cdr3_aa: CSANQGVRGPRETQYF
cdr3_nt: TGCAGTGCTAATCAAGGGGTCAGGGGGCCAAGGGAGACCCAGTACTTC
v_call: TRBV20-1
clone_size: -
cdr3_length: 16
d_call: TRBD1
j_call: TRBJ2-5

cdr3_aa: CASSFLAGANVLTF
cdr3_nt: TGTGCCAGCAGTTTCCTAGCTGGGGCCAACGTCCTGACTTTC
v_call: TRBV12-3/TRBV12-4
clone_size: few
cdr3_length: 14
d_call: -
j_call: TRBJ2-6

cdr3_aa: CAGSQGGGVPRNEQFF
cdr3_nt: TGCGCCGGCAGCCAAGGGGGGGGCGTCCCTAGAAATGAGCAGTTCTTC
v_call: TRBV4-1
clone_size: -
cdr3_length: 16
d_call: -
j_call: TRBJ2-1

cdr3_aa: CASSRAGTAPYNEQFF
cdr3_nt: TGTGCCAGCAGCCGAGCCGGGACTGCACCCTACAATGAGCAGTTCTTC
v_call: TRBV6-2/TRBV6-3
clone_size: few
cdr3_length: 16
d_call: -
j_call: TRBJ2-1

cdr3_aa: CATSEGGRETTYGYTF
cdr3_nt: TGTGCCACCAGTGAGGGAGGACGGGAAACGACCTATGGCTACACCTTC
v_call: TRBV24-1
clone_size: -
cdr3_length: 16
d_call: -
j_call: TRBJ1-2

cdr3_aa: CASSFYSSYNEQFF
cdr3_nt: TGCGCCAGCAGCTTTTATAGCTCCTACAATGAGCAGTTCTTC
v_call: TRBV5-1
clone_size: -
cdr3_length: 14
d_call: -
j_call: TRBJ2-1

cdr3_aa: CASSQAPGLKTDTQYF
cdr3_nt: TGCGCCAGCAGCCAAGCACCGGGACTAAAGACAGATACGCAGTATTTT
v_call: TRBV4-1
clone_size: -
cdr3_length: 16
d_call: TRBD2
j_call: TRBJ2-3

cdr3_aa: CSASWGGTYEQYF
cdr3_nt: TGCAGTGCTTCCTGGGGGGGAACCTACGAGCAGTACTTC
v_call: TRBV20-1
clone_size: few
cdr3_length: 13
d_call: TRBD2
j_call: TRBJ2-7

cdr3_aa: CASSQKTGGGTGELFF
cdr3_nt: TGCGCCAGCAGCCAGAAGACAGGGGGCGGGACCGGGGAGCTGTTTTTT
v_call: TRBV4-1
clone_size: -
cdr3_length: 16
d_call: TRBD1
j_call: TRBJ2-2

cdr3_aa: CSARDQRGLGQYF
cdr3_nt: TGCAGTGCTAGAGATCAACGGGGACTCGGGCAGTACTTC
v_call: TRBV20-1
clone_size: -
cdr3_length: 13
d_call: -
j_call: TRBJ2-7

cdr3_aa: CASRAGTGAQWYNEQFF
cdr3_nt: TGTGCCAGCAGAGCCGGGACAGGGGCACAATGGTACAATGAGCAGTTCTTC
v_call: TRBV28
clone_size: few
cdr3_length: 17
d_call: TRBD1
j_call: TRBJ2-1

cdr3_aa: CASSRGTSGSPYEQYF
cdr3_nt: TGTGCCAGCAGCCGTGGGACTAGCGGGAGCCCCTACGAGCAGTACTTC
v_call: TRBV14
clone_size: -
cdr3_length: 16
d_call: TRBD2
j_call: TRBJ2-7

cdr3_aa: CASSQDDDNSSRGPKYSNQPQHF
cdr3_nt: TGCGCCAGCAGCCAAGATGACGACAATTCCTCAAGGGGGCCCAAGTATAGCAATCAGCCCCAGCATTTT
v_call: TRBV4-1
clone_size: -
cdr3_length: 23
d_call: TRBD1
j_call: TRBJ1-5

cdr3_aa: CSASLGQLNTEAFF
cdr3_nt: TGCAGTGCTAGTTTGGGACAGCTGAACACTGAAGCTTTCTTT
v_call: TRBV20-1
clone_size: -
cdr3_length: 14
d_call: TRBD1
j_call: TRBJ1-1

cdr3_aa: CASSFNPVQETQYF
cdr3_nt: TGCGCCAGCAGCTTTAATCCCGTCCAAGAGACCCAGTACTTC
v_call: TRBV5-1
clone_size: few
cdr3_length: 14
d_call: -
j_call: TRBJ2-5

cdr3_aa: CASSVVGSGTDTQYF
cdr3_nt: TGTGCCAGCAGCGTAGTAGGCAGCGGCACAGATACGCAGTATTTT
v_call: TRBV9
clone_size: few
cdr3_length: 15
d_call: -
j_call: TRBJ2-3

cdr3_aa: CAISEGPGAMNTEAFF
cdr3_nt: TGTGCCATCAGTGAGGGACCAGGGGCCATGAACACTGAAGCTTTCTTT
v_call: TRBV10-3
clone_size: -
cdr3_length: 16
d_call: -
j_call: TRBJ1-1

cdr3_aa: CASSQRGTSGTDTQYF
cdr3_nt: TGTGCCAGCAGCCAGCGGGGGACTAGCGGCACAGATACGCAGTATTTT
v_call: TRBV3-1
clone_size: -
cdr3_length: 16
d_call: TRBD2
j_call: TRBJ2-3

cdr3_aa: CASSPESLVYNEQFF
cdr3_nt: TGTGCCAGCAGCCCTGAGTCTCTAGTTTACAATGAGCAGTTCTTC
v_call: TRBV12-3/TRBV12-4
clone_size: -
cdr3_length: 15
d_call: -
j_call: TRBJ2-1

cdr3_aa: CASSTRDSEQYF
cdr3_nt: TGTGCCAGCAGTACTCGGGACAGCGAGCAGTACTTC
v_call: TRBV27
clone_size: -
cdr3_length: 12
d_call: TRBD1
j_call: TRBJ2-7

cdr3_aa: CASSPRPGQPYEQYF
cdr3_nt: TGTGCCAGCAGCCCCCGACCGGGGCAACCCTACGAGCAGTACTTC
v_call: TRBV7-3
clone_size: few
cdr3_length: 15
d_call: -
j_call: TRBJ2-7

cdr3_aa: CSADVPGFYEQYF
cdr3_nt: TGCAGTGCTGACGTACCGGGGTTCTACGAGCAGTACTTC
v_call: TRBV20-1
clone_size: many
cdr3_length: 13
d_call: -
j_call: TRBJ2-7

cdr3_aa: CASGEREGTHTGELFF
cdr3_nt: TGTGCCAGCGGGGAGCGGGAGGGTACGCACACCGGGGAGCTGTTTTTT
v_call: TRBV28
clone_size: few
cdr3_length: 16
d_call: TRBD2
j_call: TRBJ2-2

cdr3_aa: CSARDLLPGGSNQPQHF
cdr3_nt: TGCAGTGCTAGAGATTTGCTCCCAGGAGGCTCAAATCAGCCCCAGCATTTT
v_call: TRBV20-1
clone_size: few
cdr3_length: 17
d_call: -
j_call: TRBJ1-5

cdr3_aa: CSADSGGAFNEQFF
cdr3_nt: TGCAGTGCTGATAGCGGGGGGGCCTTCAATGAGCAGTTCTTC
v_call: TRBV20-1
clone_size: few
cdr3_length: 14
d_call: TRBD2
j_call: TRBJ2-1

cdr3_aa: CAGSPANREEQFF
cdr3_nt: TGTGCCGGCTCACCAGCGAATAGGGAAGAGCAGTTCTTC
v_call: TRBV18
clone_size: -
cdr3_length: 13
d_call: -
j_call: TRBJ2-1

cdr3_aa: CASSFWYLGGEGSYGYTF
cdr3_nt: TGCGCCAGCAGCTTTTGGTATTTGGGCGGGGAGGGTAGCTATGGCTACACCTTC
v_call: TRBV5-1
clone_size: -
cdr3_length: 18
d_call: -
j_call: TRBJ1-2

cdr3_aa: CASSQSGGRALYEQYF
cdr3_nt: TGTGCCAGCAGCCAAAGCGGCGGGAGGGCGCTCTACGAGCAGTACTTC
v_call: TRBV3-1
clone_size: -
cdr3_length: 16
d_call: TRBD2
j_call: TRBJ2-7

cdr3_aa: CASSRQGALQPQHF
cdr3_nt: TGTGCCAGCAGTCGACAGGGGGCGCTTCAGCCCCAGCATTTT
v_call: TRBV28
clone_size: -
cdr3_length: 14
d_call: TRBD1
j_call: TRBJ1-5

cdr3_aa: CASLRGETSQETQYF
cdr3_nt: TGTGCCAGCCTGAGGGGGGAAACCTCTCAAGAGACCCAGTACTTC
v_call: TRBV2
clone_size: -
cdr3_length: 15
d_call: -
j_call: TRBJ2-5

cdr3_aa: CASSLISGETQYF
cdr3_nt: TGCGCCAGCAGCCTCATATCGGGAGAGACCCAGTACTTC
v_call: TRBV5-1
clone_size: -
cdr3_length: 13
d_call: -
j_call: TRBJ2-5

cdr3_aa: CASSLIRIGRSGELFF
cdr3_nt: TGTGCCAGCAGCTTAATCCGTATAGGGAGATCCGGGGAGCTGTTTTTT
v_call: TRBV7-9
clone_size: -
cdr3_length: 16
d_call: -
j_call: TRBJ2-2

cdr3_aa: CASSEGNRETRYEQFF
cdr3_nt: TGCGCCAGCAGTGAAGGTAACCGGGAGACGAGATATGAGCAGTTCTTC
v_call: TRBV10-2
clone_size: -
cdr3_length: 16
d_call: -
j_call: TRBJ2-1

cdr3_aa: CASSLERNYGYTF
cdr3_nt: TGTGCCAGCAGCTTAGAGAGAAACTATGGCTACACCTTC
v_call: TRBV5-1
clone_size: many
cdr3_length: 13
d_call: -
j_call: TRBJ1-2

cdr3_aa: CASSRGRSPDTQYF
cdr3_nt: TGCGCCAGCAGTCGCGGGAGATCTCCAGATACGCAGTATTTT
v_call: TRBV10-1
clone_size: few
cdr3_length: 14
d_call: TRBD2
j_call: TRBJ2-3

cdr3_aa: CASSVATVETQYF
cdr3_nt: TGTGCCAGCAGCGTAGCTACGGTTGAGACCCAGTACTTC
v_call: TRBV9
clone_size: -
cdr3_length: 13
d_call: -
j_call: TRBJ2-5

cdr3_aa: CASSLTRSGEQYF
cdr3_nt: TGCGCCAGCAGCCTGACACGGTCGGGGGAGCAGTACTTC
v_call: TRBV5-1
clone_size: -
cdr3_length: 13
d_call: -
j_call: TRBJ2-7

cdr3_aa: CASSFNSLETQYF
cdr3_nt: TGTGCCAGCAGTTTCAACAGCTTAGAGACCCAGTACTTC
v_call: TRBV27
clone_size: -
cdr3_length: 13
d_call: -
j_call: TRBJ2-5

cdr3_aa: CASSVNLDSPSGANVLTF
cdr3_nt: TGCGCCAGCAGTGTCAATTTGGACAGCCCTTCTGGGGCCAACGTCCTGACTTTC
v_call: TRBV10-2
clone_size: few
cdr3_length: 18
d_call: -
j_call: TRBJ2-6

cdr3_aa: CAISEVGVETQYF
cdr3_nt: TGTGCCATCAGTGAGGTAGGGGTAGAGACCCAGTACTTC
v_call: TRBV10-3
clone_size: -
cdr3_length: 13
d_call: -
j_call: TRBJ2-5

cdr3_aa: CASSLSSNRGSYNEQFF
cdr3_nt: TGTGCCAGCAGCTTATCCTCGAACAGGGGGTCCTACAATGAGCAGTTCTTC
v_call: TRBV13
clone_size: few
cdr3_length: 17
d_call: TRBD1
j_call: TRBJ2-1